Listed below are T cell receptor beta chains from one sample, sequenced in a study of CD8 T cells in Susac syndrome. TCRdb called the immunoSEQ multiplex PCR reads again in MiXCR, with one record for every CDR3 protein. The sample records 250,000 or so distinct CDR3 sequences, about 94% being singletons. Sequenced material: CD4+ T cells from PBMCs. These receptors originate from a human donor with multiple sclerosis. CDR3s leave out the opening cysteine and the closing phenylalanine or tryptophan. A D gene is named only where the DNA matches it firmly.

d_call | v_call | cdr3_aa
. | TRBV5-1 | ASSRPGYNEQF
. | TRBV5-1 | ASSMDPNTGELF
TRBD2 | TRBV6-2/TRBV6-3 | ASRSLSGGLYNEQF
TRBD1 | TRBV20-1 | SASRGGQGKNQPQH
TRBD2 | TRBV4-1 | ASSQGLAGGLAKNIQY
TRBD1 | TRBV20-1 | SAPARSGTGGMRGGYT
. | TRBV29-1 | SGGEGMRHGYT
TRBD1 | TRBV3-1 | ASSHSGQGGVGYT
. | TRBV7-9 | ASSLEGGKLF
TRBD1 | TRBV4-1 | ASSQPQGVDEQF
. | TRBV3-1 | ASRPSYQETQY
. | TRBV12-3/TRBV12-4 | ASSRARQGFYEQY
. | TRBV5-6 | ASSLGVRSPDKREKLF
TRBD1 | TRBV7-3 | ASSLKRTGGGYGYT
TRBD1 | TRBV7-8 | ASSLALTGGTEAF
. | TRBV29-1 | SVEKSPGTEAF
. | TRBV12-3/TRBV12-4 | ASSFGPPKTQY
TRBD1 | TRBV24-1 | ATSGTGNYGYT
. | TRBV6-6 | ASRTHAGARSYEQY
. | TRBV2 | ASTSEAGNTEAF
TRBD1 | TRBV13 | ASSLGQGMRGNQPQH
. | TRBV3-1 | ASRGTVWGYT
TRBD2 | TRBV7-9 | ASSLALAGVSRNEQF
. | TRBV5-1 | ASSFSRNTGELF
. | TRBV19 | ASSPREGGYT
TRBD1 | TRBV6-2/TRBV6-3 | ASSYSKGQARRVREQY
. | TRBV3-1 | ASSQDEAQY
. | TRBV29-1 | SVVGRLRTEAF
. | TRBV12-2 | ASRLPTLRGGSGSGANVLT
TRBD1 | TRBV10-3 | AISVDRAGNTIY
. | TRBV6-5 | ASRSPGGKDNEQY
. | TRBV15 | ATSRLGGELF
TRBD1 | TRBV5-6 | ASSSGTGSQETQY
TRBD1 | TRBV19 | ASSRDSQNIQY
. | TRBV30 | AWSGEVTNTEAF
. | TRBV10-3 | AIGMRQGSRNTIY
TRBD2 | TRBV5-6 | ASSQGLAGATDTQY